This T cell receptor beta chain was sequenced in a study of T-cell reconstitution after alpha-beta-depleted transplantation in children. The study, taken as a whole, reports: It was surviving recipient T cells and thymic progenitors that gave some patients high TCRbeta diversity at day 60.

Preparation of the TCRbeta library used unique molecular identifiers. In TCRdb, the PCR reads were re-called with MiXCR into one record per CDR3 protein. This table has approximately 210,000 distinct CDR3 sequences, around a sixth appearing once. J gave up 4 bases and V 1 base, and 16 bases lay outside the gene matches. The germline V gene encodes CDR1 SGHRS and CDR2 YFSETQ. The CDR3 length is 18 residues. A remark on this clonotype: Its specificity is unknown.

This sequence was found in a male patient under 10 years old who had a stem cell transplant for acute lymphoblastic leukemia, so the T cells may come from the graft donor. Specimen: PBMCs, mostly from graft donor cells, collected 360 days after TCRalphabeta/CD19-depleted stem cell transplant. This sequence joins TRBV5-1 and TRBJ1-2; 7 bases map to TRBD1. CDR3 loop: CASSLRGFSGGSFYGYTF. In nucleotides, the CDR3 is TGCGCCAGCAGCTTGCGGGGTTTCTCAGGGGGTTCGTTCTATGGCTACACCTTC.